The rows below give T cell receptor beta chains drawn from one sample of a study of blood T cell repertoires in COVID-19. The table came from immunoSEQ multiplex PCR; TCRdb's copy has only in-frame clones and leaves some out. Seen here are 200,000 to 300,000 clones, around 84% observed once, and the top ten hold under 5.5%. The sequenced material came from peripheral blood. These receptors all come from a man between 60 and 75 years old with acute or convalescent COVID-19. Both conserved end residues are part of each CDR3. Fields, in order: D gene, J gene, CDR3 length, V gene, clone size, CDR3 protein, CDR3 DNA. The D gene is left open where the match is weak. Part of the rows lack a size; the others show once, few, many or a class for expanded clones.

d_gene: .
j_gene: TRBJ2-7
len: 18
v_gene: TRBV7-5
abundance: once
CDR3aa: CARSFKIKIDTHPYEQYF
CDR3nt: TGTGCCAGAAGCTTCAAGATTAAAATCGACACTCACCCTTACGAGCAGTACTTC

d_gene: .
j_gene: TRBJ1-4
len: 17
v_gene: TRBV28
abundance: .
CDR3aa: CASSFRGRATPARKLFF
CDR3nt: TGTGCCAGCAGTTTTAGGGGCAGGGCGACGCCCGCCAGGAAACTGTTTTTT

d_gene: .
j_gene: TRBJ1-2
len: 15
v_gene: TRBV7-8
abundance: .
CDR3aa: CASSPHRVGGYGYTF
CDR3nt: TGTGCCAGCAGCCCGCACAGGGTAGGTGGTTATGGCTACACCTTC

d_gene: .
j_gene: TRBJ1-1
len: 15
v_gene: TRBV28
abundance: .
CDR3aa: CASSLSAAGNTEAFF
CDR3nt: TGTGCCAGCAGTTTATCGGCGGCGGGGAACACTGAAGCTTTCTTT

d_gene: .
j_gene: TRBJ1-1
len: 14
v_gene: TRBV2
abundance: .
CDR3aa: CASSGYGQTNFLTF
CDR3nt: TGTGCCAGCAGTGGATACGGACAGACGAACTTTTTGACTTTT

d_gene: TRBD1
j_gene: TRBJ2-3
len: 17
v_gene: TRBV6-2/TRBV6-3
abundance: .
CDR3aa: CASIPGQGQGAGDTQYF
CDR3nt: TGTGCCAGCATCCCCGGTCAGGGACAGGGGGCCGGAGATACGCAGTATTTT

d_gene: TRBD1
j_gene: TRBJ2-7
len: 15
v_gene: TRBV10-3
abundance: .
CDR3aa: CAISEGQGQVYEQYF
CDR3nt: TGTGCCATCAGTGAGGGACAGGGGCAGGTATACGAGCAGTACTTC

d_gene: .
j_gene: TRBJ2-4
len: 17
v_gene: TRBV19
abundance: .
CDR3aa: CASSGPRTDLAKNIQYF
CDR3nt: TGTGCCAGTAGTGGACCTCGGACAGATCTAGCCAAAAACATTCAGTACTTC

d_gene: .
j_gene: TRBJ2-7
len: 15
v_gene: TRBV6-4
abundance: .
CDR3aa: CASSERLGDSYEQYF
CDR3nt: TGTGCCAGCAGTGAACGACTGGGAGACTCCTACGAGCAGTACTTC

d_gene: .
j_gene: TRBJ1-1
len: 14
v_gene: TRBV18
abundance: .
CDR3aa: CASSRDTPPAKAFF
CDR3nt: TGTGCCAGCTCCCGGGACACCCCTCCAGCTAAAGCTTTCTTT

d_gene: .
j_gene: TRBJ1-6
len: 14
v_gene: TRBV28
abundance: .
CDR3aa: CASSLGGYNSPLHF
CDR3nt: TGTGCCAGCAGTTTAGGAGGCTATAATTCACCCCTCCACTTT

d_gene: .
j_gene: TRBJ2-1
len: 16
v_gene: TRBV5-1
abundance: few
CDR3aa: CASSLVGGQTYNEQFF
CDR3nt: TGCGCCAGCAGCTTGGTCGGGGGACAGACCTACAATGAGCAGTTCTTC

d_gene: TRBD1
j_gene: TRBJ1-2
len: 13
v_gene: TRBV7-9
abundance: .
CDR3aa: CASSFRDRGGYTF
CDR3nt: TGTGCCAGCAGCTTCCGGGACAGGGGTGGCTACACCTTC

d_gene: TRBD1
j_gene: TRBJ2-7
len: 15
v_gene: TRBV5-1
abundance: .
CDR3aa: CASSLAGTGAYEQYF
CDR3nt: TGCGCCAGCAGCTTGGCGGGGACAGGGGCCTACGAGCAGTACTTC

d_gene: .
j_gene: TRBJ1-5
len: 16
v_gene: TRBV6-2/TRBV6-3
abundance: .
CDR3aa: CASSYSARSGDQPQHF
CDR3nt: TGTGCCAGCAGTTACTCGGCCAGGAGCGGGGATCAGCCCCAGCATTTT

d_gene: .
j_gene: TRBJ2-7
len: 14
v_gene: TRBV2
abundance: .
CDR3aa: CASSADRSTYEQYF
CDR3nt: TGTGCCAGCAGTGCCGACAGGTCCACCTACGAGCAGTACTTC

d_gene: .
j_gene: TRBJ2-7
len: 14
v_gene: TRBV6-1
abundance: .
CDR3aa: CASSEQRQAYEQYF
CDR3nt: TGTGCCAGCAGTGAACAGCGGCAGGCTTACGAGCAGTACTTC

d_gene: TRBD1
j_gene: TRBJ2-7
len: 15
v_gene: TRBV6-5
abundance: few
CDR3aa: CASKLTGVKSYEQYF
CDR3nt: TGTGCCAGCAAATTGACAGGGGTGAAGTCCTACGAGCAGTACTTC

d_gene: .
j_gene: TRBJ1-4
len: 12
v_gene: TRBV4-1
abundance: .
CDR3aa: CASSQQQGKVFF
CDR3nt: TGCGCCAGCAGCCAGCAACAGGGAAAGGTGTTTTTT

d_gene: .
j_gene: TRBJ1-1
len: 15
v_gene: TRBV23-1
abundance: few
CDR3aa: CASSHRGHINTEAFF
CDR3nt: TGCGCCAGCAGTCACCGGGGACACATTAACACTGAAGCTTTCTTT

d_gene: TRBD2
j_gene: TRBJ2-3
len: 15
v_gene: TRBV5-5
abundance: .
CDR3aa: CASSPVAGTSNTQYF
CDR3nt: TGTGCCAGCAGCCCAGTAGCGGGAACATCAAATACGCAGTATTTT

d_gene: TRBD1
j_gene: TRBJ1-1
len: 15
v_gene: TRBV5-1
abundance: .
CDR3aa: CASSVQGAMNTEAFF
CDR3nt: TGCGCCAGCAGCGTGCAGGGGGCCATGAACACTGAAGCTTTCTTT

d_gene: .
j_gene: TRBJ1-5
len: 14
v_gene: TRBV2
abundance: .
CDR3aa: CASGGGRNNQPQHF
CDR3nt: TGTGCCAGCGGGGGGGGGAGAAACAATCAGCCCCAGCATTTT

d_gene: .
j_gene: TRBJ1-6
len: 14
v_gene: TRBV25-1
abundance: .
CDR3aa: CASSVGQFNSPLHF
CDR3nt: TGTGCCAGCAGTGTCGGACAGTTCAATTCACCCCTCCACTTT

d_gene: .
j_gene: TRBJ2-3
len: 13
v_gene: TRBV29-1
abundance: .
CDR3aa: CSVAGGVTDTQYF
CDR3nt: TGCAGCGTAGCTGGCGGGGTCACAGATACGCAGTATTTT

d_gene: TRBD2
j_gene: TRBJ2-7
len: 17
v_gene: TRBV10-3
abundance: .
CDR3aa: CAISESMGRGTTYEQYF
CDR3nt: TGTGCCATCAGTGAGAGTATGGGTCGCGGGACTACATACGAGCAGTACTTC

d_gene: TRBD2
j_gene: TRBJ2-1
len: 16
v_gene: TRBV5-1
abundance: .
CDR3aa: CASSLAGGSSYNEQFF
CDR3nt: TGCGCCAGCAGCTTGGCTGGCGGGAGCTCCTACAATGAGCAGTTCTTC

d_gene: .
j_gene: TRBJ1-1
len: 13
v_gene: TRBV6-5
abundance: .
CDR3aa: CASSYAMNTEAFF
CDR3nt: TGTGCCAGCAGTTACGCGATGAACACTGAAGCTTTCTTT

d_gene: TRBD2
j_gene: TRBJ2-1
len: 16
v_gene: TRBV7-9
abundance: .
CDR3aa: CASSLLVQRGGNEQFF
CDR3nt: TGTGCCAGCAGCTTATTGGTCCAGCGGGGGGGCAATGAGCAGTTCTTC

d_gene: .
j_gene: TRBJ2-7
len: 13
v_gene: TRBV19
abundance: .
CDR3aa: CASSIHGPYEQYF
CDR3nt: TGTGCCAGTAGTATACATGGGCCCTACGAGCAGTACTTC

d_gene: TRBD2
j_gene: TRBJ2-3
len: 14
v_gene: TRBV6-6
abundance: .
CDR3aa: CASSFGLVSDTQYF
CDR3nt: TGTGCCAGCAGCTTTGGACTAGTTTCAGATACGCAGTATTTT

d_gene: .
j_gene: TRBJ1-4
len: 15
v_gene: TRBV29-1
abundance: .
CDR3aa: CSVEDRDSGPQKLFF
CDR3nt: TGCAGCGTTGAAGATCGGGATTCAGGCCCCCAAAAACTGTTTTTT